This T cell receptor (beta chain) was documented in a study of CD8 T cells in ankylosing spondylitis (dated 2017 in TCRdb). Background for the entire study: To find TCR variants linked to disease, the study profiled T cell receptor beta repertoires in ankylosing spondylitis patients and healthy donors. The whole study cohort included over a hundred healthy donors and 20 to 25 ankylosing spondylitis patients. Samples of peripheral blood were taken, and for ankylosing spondylitis patients, synovial fluid was collected as well. On the study overall, not on this receptor specifically: Blood from ankylosing spondylitis patients appeared to be characterized by a TCR beta motif composed of under 10 highly homologous amino acid variants. The disease-linked clones were reported to be significantly enriched in matched synovial fluid samples from ankylosing spondylitis patients. In peripheral blood, the disease-linked clones were found at relatively low frequencies and had a CD8+ phenotype. Some motif variants had previously been reported in the synovial fluid and blood of reactive arthritis patients, which suggests shared mechanisms of disease initiation.

Per the germline V gene, MNHEY is the CDR1 and SVGAGI is the CDR2. From the cysteine through the phenylalanine, the CDR3 covers 16 amino acids. Only the CDR3 DNA stays, 48 bases, in frame from base 1. Between the V and J ends, shortened by 2 bases and 1 base respectively, the junction contains 9 bases. Instrument used: Illumina HiSeq 2500. Quantitative 5'-RACE with molecular barcodes was the method used to prepare the TCR beta libraries. The study's own analysis went as follows. A new computational method based on a probabilistic model of VDJ rearrangement was used to identify disease-linked TCR variants. Starting from the raw public reads, TCRdb applied fastp trimming at Q25, assembled clones with MiXCR and retained in-frame beta chains. Identical CDR3 proteins give one entry, which carries the most common genes and DNA. TCRdb, not the authors, supplied the V and J calls. Recorded for this sample are fewer than 550,000 distinct CDR3 sequences; 5.3% of them occurred a single time. 3% to 4% of the sample is taken by the ten largest.

This clonotype was recorded at least ten times. It has no known antigen specificity. No much larger clonotype is one base removed from it; base qualities were not supplied. The sequencing input was blood, either unsorted or a sorted T cell fraction (not recorded which). The sequence was collected from a male donor with ankylosing spondylitis. The chain is made from TRBV6-5 and TRBJ2-6; the D gene is unclear. CDR3 sequence: CASSYEEKSGANVLTF. The DNA sequence reads TGTGCCAGCAGTTACGAGGAGAAATCTGGGGCCAACGTCCTGACTTTC.